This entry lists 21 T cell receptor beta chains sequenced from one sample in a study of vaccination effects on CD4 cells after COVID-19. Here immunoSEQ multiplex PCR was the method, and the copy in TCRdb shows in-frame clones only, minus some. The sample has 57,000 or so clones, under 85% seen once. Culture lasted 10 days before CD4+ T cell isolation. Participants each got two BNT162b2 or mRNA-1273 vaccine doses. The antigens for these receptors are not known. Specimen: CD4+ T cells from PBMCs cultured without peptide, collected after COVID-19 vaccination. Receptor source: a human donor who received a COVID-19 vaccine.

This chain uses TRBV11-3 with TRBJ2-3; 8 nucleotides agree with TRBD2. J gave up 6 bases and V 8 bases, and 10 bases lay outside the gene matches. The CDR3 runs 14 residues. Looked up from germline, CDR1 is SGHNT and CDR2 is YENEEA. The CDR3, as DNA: TGTGCCAGCGCACCGGGACTAGGAAGGGATACGCAGTATTTT. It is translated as CASAPGLGRDTQYF.

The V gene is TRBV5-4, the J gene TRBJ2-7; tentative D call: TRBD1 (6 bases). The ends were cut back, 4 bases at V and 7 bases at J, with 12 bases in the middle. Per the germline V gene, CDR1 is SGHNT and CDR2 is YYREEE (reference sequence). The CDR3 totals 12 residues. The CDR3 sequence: CASSRERGEQYF. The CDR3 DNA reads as TGTGCCAGCAGCCGCGAGAGGGGGGAGCAGTACTTC.

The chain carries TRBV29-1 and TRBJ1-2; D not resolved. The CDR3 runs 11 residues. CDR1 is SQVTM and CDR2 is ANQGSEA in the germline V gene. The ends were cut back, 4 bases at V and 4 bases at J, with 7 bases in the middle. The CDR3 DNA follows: TGCAGCGTTGGTTCCTCCTATGGCTACACCTTC. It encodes CSVGSSYGYTF. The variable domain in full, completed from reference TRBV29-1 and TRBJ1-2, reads SAVISQKPSRDICQRGTSLTIQCQVDSQVTMMFWYRQQPGQSLTLIATANQGSEATYESGFVIDKFPISRPNLTFSTLTVSNMSPEDSSIYLCSVGSSYGYTFGSGTRLTVV.

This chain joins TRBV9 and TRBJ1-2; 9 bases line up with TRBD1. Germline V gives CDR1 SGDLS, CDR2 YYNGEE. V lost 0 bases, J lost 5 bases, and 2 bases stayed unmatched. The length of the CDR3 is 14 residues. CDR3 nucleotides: TGTGCCAGCAGCGTAGGGGGACAGGGTTATGGCTACACCTTC. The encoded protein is CASSVGGQGYGYTF.

The chain's CDR3 is CASSLRGGGYTGELFF. In nucleotides, the CDR3 is TGCGCCAGCAGCTTGAGAGGAGGGGGCTACACCGGGGAGCTGTTTTTT. This sequence joins TRBV5-1 and TRBJ2-2; D might be TRBD1 (7 bases). Germline CDR1 and CDR2: SGHRS and YFSETQ. CDR3 length: 16 amino acids. V gave up 1 base and J gave up 3 bases, with 13 bases separating them.

CDR3 region: CASSPDSYNEQFF. The CDR3 nucleotides read TGTGCCAGCAGCCCAGACAGTTACAATGAGCAGTTCTTC. The chain is built from TRBV2 and TRBJ2-1, with D perhaps TRBD1 (5 bases). Trimming left V 6 bases short and J 4 bases short, with 10 bases between. Germline-derived CDR1 and CDR2 are SNHLY and FYNNEI. The CDR3 is made up of 13 amino acids.

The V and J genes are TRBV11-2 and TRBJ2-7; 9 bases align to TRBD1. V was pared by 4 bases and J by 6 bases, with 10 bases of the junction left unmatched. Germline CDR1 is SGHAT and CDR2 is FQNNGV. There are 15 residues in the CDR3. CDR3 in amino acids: CASSSLKGQGLEQYF. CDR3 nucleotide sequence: TGTGCCAGCAGCTCGCTCAAGGGACAGGGACTCGAGCAGTACTTC.

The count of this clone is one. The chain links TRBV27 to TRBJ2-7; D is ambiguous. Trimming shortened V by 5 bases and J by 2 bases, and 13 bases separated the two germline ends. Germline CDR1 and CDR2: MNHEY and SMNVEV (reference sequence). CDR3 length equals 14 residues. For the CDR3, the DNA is TGTGCCAGCAGTCCACCGCGGACCCCCTACGAGCAGTACTTC. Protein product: CASSPPRTPYEQYF.

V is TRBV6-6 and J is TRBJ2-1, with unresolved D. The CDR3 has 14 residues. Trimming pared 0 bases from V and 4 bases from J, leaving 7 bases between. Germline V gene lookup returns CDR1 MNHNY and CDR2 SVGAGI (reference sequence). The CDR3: CASSYSRVYNEQFF. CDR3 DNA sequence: TGTGCCAGCAGTTACTCTCGGGTGTACAATGAGCAGTTCTTC.

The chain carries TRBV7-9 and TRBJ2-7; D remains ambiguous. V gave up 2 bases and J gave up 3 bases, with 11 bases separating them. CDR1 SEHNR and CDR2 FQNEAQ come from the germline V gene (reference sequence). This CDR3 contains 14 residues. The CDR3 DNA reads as TGTGCCAGCAGCTTATCACCTCTCCACTACGAGCAGTACTTC. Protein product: CASSLSPLHYEQYF. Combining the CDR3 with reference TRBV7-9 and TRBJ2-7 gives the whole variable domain DTGVSQNPRHKITKRGQNVTFRCDPISEHNRLYWYRQTLGQGPEFLTYFQNEAQLEKSRLLSDRFSAERPKGSFSTLEIQRTEQGDSAMYLCASSLSPLHYEQYFGPGTRLTVT.

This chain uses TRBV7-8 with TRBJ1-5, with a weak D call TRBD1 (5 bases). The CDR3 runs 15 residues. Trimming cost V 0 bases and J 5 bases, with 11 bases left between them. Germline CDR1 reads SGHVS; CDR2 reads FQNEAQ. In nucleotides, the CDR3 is TGTGCCAGCAGCTTAGCAGGGGCCAGCGATCAGCCCCAGCATTTT. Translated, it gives CASSLAGASDQPQHF.

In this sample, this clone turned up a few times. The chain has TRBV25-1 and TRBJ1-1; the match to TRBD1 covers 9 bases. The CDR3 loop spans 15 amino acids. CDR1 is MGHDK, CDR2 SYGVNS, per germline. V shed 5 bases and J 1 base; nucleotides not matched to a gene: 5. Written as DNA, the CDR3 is TGTGCCAGCAGTACAGGGGGCGTTTCGAACACTGAAGCTTTCTTT. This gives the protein CASSTGGVSNTEAFF.

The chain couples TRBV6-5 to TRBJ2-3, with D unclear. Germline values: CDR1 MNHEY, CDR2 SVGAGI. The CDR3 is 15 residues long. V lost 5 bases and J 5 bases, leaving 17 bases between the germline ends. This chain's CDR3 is CASSTRTPWGDTQYF. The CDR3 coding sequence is TGTGCCAGCAGTACTCGGACCCCGTGGGGAGATACGCAGTATTTT.

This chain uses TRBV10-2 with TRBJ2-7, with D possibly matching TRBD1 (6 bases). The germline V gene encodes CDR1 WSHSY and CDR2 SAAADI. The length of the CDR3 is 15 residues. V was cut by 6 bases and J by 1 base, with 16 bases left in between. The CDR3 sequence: CASSDRTVVSYEQYF. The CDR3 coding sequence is TGCGCCAGCAGCGACCGGACAGTTGTTTCCTACGAGCAGTACTTC.

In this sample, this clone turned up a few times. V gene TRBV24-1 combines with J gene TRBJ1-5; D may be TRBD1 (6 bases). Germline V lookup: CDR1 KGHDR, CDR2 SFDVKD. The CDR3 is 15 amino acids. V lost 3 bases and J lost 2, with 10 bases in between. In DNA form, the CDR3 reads TGTGCCACCAGTGATCCGGGGGCGGGCAATCAGCCCCAGCATTTT. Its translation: CATSDPGAGNQPQHF.

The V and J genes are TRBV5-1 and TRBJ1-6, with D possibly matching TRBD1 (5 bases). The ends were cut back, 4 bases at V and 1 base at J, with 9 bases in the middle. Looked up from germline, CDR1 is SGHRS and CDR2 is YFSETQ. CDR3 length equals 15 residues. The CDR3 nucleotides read TGCGCCAGCAGCCAAGGGGTATCCTATAATTCACCCCTCCACTTT. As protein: CASSQGVSYNSPLHF.

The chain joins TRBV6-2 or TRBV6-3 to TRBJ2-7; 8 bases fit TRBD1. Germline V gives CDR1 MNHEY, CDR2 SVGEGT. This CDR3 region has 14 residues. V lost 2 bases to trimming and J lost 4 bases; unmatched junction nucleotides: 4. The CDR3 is CASSYDRGRYEQYF. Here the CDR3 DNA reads TGTGCCAGCAGTTACGACAGGGGTAGGTACGAGCAGTACTTC.

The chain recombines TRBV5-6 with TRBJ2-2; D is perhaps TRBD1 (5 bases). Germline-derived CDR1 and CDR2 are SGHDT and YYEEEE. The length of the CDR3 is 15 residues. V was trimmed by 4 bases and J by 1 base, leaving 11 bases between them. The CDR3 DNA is TGTGCCAGCAGCACGCGACAGCTGAACACCGGGGAGCTGTTTTTT. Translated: CASSTRQLNTGELFF.

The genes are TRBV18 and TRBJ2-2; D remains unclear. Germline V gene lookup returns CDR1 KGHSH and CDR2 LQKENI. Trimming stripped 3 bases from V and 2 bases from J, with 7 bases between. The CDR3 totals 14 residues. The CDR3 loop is CASSPIRNTGELFF. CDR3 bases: TGTGCCAGCTCACCGATTCGAAACACCGGGGAGCTGTTTTTT.

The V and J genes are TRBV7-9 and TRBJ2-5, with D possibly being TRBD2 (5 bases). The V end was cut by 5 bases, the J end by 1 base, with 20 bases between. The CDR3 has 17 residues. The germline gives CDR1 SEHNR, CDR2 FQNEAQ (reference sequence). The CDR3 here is CASSPGWAGGTQETQYF. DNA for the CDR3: TGTGCCAGCAGCCCAGGCTGGGCAGGAGGTACCCAAGAGACCCAGTACTTC.

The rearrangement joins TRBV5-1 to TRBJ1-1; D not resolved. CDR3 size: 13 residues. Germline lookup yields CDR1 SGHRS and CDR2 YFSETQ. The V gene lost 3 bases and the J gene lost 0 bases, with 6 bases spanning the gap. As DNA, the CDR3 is TGCGCCAGCAGCTCCGAACTGAACACTGAAGCTTTCTTT. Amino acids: CASSSELNTEAFF.